This TCR beta chain is drawn from a study of blood T cell repertoires in COVID-19. At the level of the study: The samples span acute and convalescent COVID-19 from the United States, Italy and Spain. The cDNA or gDNA used as material had been derived from T cells, B-cell-depleted T cells, or PBMCs.

Methods used by the authors: It was from reference gene primer amplification that nucleated cell counts were estimated. The assay was immunoSEQ multiplex PCR, and TCRdb's table has in-frame clones only and misses some. V and J calls and clone size are given by that table; D and trimming were obtained from the DNA. The table includes some 20,000 clones, around 86% detected once. Germline V gene lookup returns CDR1 SEHNR and CDR2 FQNEAQ (reference sequence). The CDR3 is 13 residues long. Between the trimmed V and J ends, which lost 5 bases and 4 bases, there was a span of 11 bases. J is TRBJ1-2 and V is TRBV7-9; TRBD1 might be the D (5 bases). The sequenced sample was peripheral blood. The receptor was isolated from a woman older than 75 with active or convalescent COVID-19. Here the CDR3 DNA reads TGTGCCAGCAGCCCTAGACAGTTCTATGGCTACACCTTC. Residues: CASSPRQFYGYTF.